These 13 T cell receptor beta chains were sequenced from one sample in a study of cytomegalovirus exposure and HLA in healthy donors. The PCR contained 60 Vbeta and 13 Jbeta primers. Measured with immunoSEQ multiplex PCR; TCRdb has only the in-frame clones, and not every one. This table holds 210,000 or so clones, about 83% found once. The material sequenced was PBMCs. These receptors were obtained from a middle-aged man in good health and CMV-seronegative.

V and J are TRBV7-2 and TRBJ2-2; D not certain. The CDR3 has 13 amino acids. Trimming removed 5 bases from V and 0 bases from J, with 4 bases in between. Germline V gives CDR1 SGHTA, CDR2 FQGNSA. CDR3 residues: CASSPSNTGELFF. The CDR3 nucleotides are TGTGCCAGCAGCCCCTCGAACACCGGGGAGCTGTTTTTT.

V and J are TRBV27 and TRBJ2-7; D not resolved. CDR1 and CDR2 from the germline V gene are MNHEY and SMNVEV (reference sequence). Trimming shortened V by 5 bases and J by 0 bases, and 14 bases separated the two germline ends. The CDR3 length is 15 residues. The chain's CDR3 is CASSASGAHSYEQYF. CDR3 sequence (DNA): TGTGCCAGCAGTGCCTCCGGAGCCCACTCCTACGAGCAGTACTTC.

This clone was observed a few times. This chain links TRBV5-4 with TRBJ1-2, with D tentatively TRBD1 (5 bases). The CDR3 runs 13 residues. The germline CDR1 and CDR2 sequences are SGHNT and YYREEE (reference sequence). Trimming left V 0 bases short and J 4 bases short, with 7 bases between. CDR3 loop: CASSLEGAYGYTF. Written as DNA, the CDR3 is TGTGCCAGCAGCTTGGAAGGGGCCTATGGCTACACCTTC.

The chain has TRBV29-1 and TRBJ1-3; TRBD1 matches 9 bases. This CDR3 is built from 19 residues. Germline-derived CDR1 and CDR2 are SQVTM and ANQGSEA. CDR3 region: CTFQGEQGARFTSGNTIYF. CDR3 nucleotides: TGCACCTTTCAAGGGGAACAGGGGGCAAGGTTTACCTCTGGAAACACCATATATTTT.

The V call is TRBV18, the J call TRBJ1-6; TRBD1 aligns across 8 bases. CDR1 is KGHSH and CDR2 is LQKENI in the germline V gene. The V gene end was trimmed by 0 bases and the J gene end by 8 bases; junction bases not matched to a gene: 6. CDR3 length equals 16 residues. The CDR3 region is CASSPPYRGFDSPLHF. DNA of the CDR3: TGTGCCAGCTCACCACCGTACAGGGGGTTCGATTCACCCCTCCACTTT.

The chain combines TRBV4-3 with TRBJ1-2; 11 bases map to TRBD1. Germline V gene data show CDR1 as LGHNA and CDR2 as YSLEER. This CDR3 comprises 15 residues. The ends lost 4 bases at V and 5 bases at J; junction bases unmatched: 6. CDR3 loop: CASSPDRGQWYGYTF. CDR3 bases: TGCGCCAGCAGCCCGGACAGGGGGCAATGGTATGGCTACACCTTC.

This sequence joins TRBV5-6 and TRBJ1-2; no reliable D call. The V end lost 5 bases, the J end lost 5 bases, and 16 bases lay between the germline ends. This CDR3 is built from 14 residues. Germline V lookup: CDR1 SGHDT, CDR2 YYEEEE. CDR3 DNA sequence: TGTGCCAGCAGGCGGGGTGACCCCGGATATGGCTACACCTTC. Translation gives CASRRGDPGYGYTF.

The rearrangement uses TRBV5-1 and TRBJ2-2, with 9 bases lining up with TRBD2. CDR3 length: 15 residues. With 1 base clipped from V and 5 bases from J, the junction kept 3 bases outside the gene matches. From germline, CDR1 is SGHRS and CDR2 YFSETQ. The CDR3 region is CASSLYSGSTGELFF. CDR3 DNA sequence: TGCGCCAGCAGCTTGTATAGCGGGAGTACCGGGGAGCTGTTTTTT.

V usage is TRBV28 and J usage is TRBJ1-1; D may be TRBD1 (6 bases). The CDR3 is 15 residues long. Germline V gene sequence: CDR1 MDHEN, CDR2 SYDVKM. V lost 1 base, J lost 1 base, and 10 bases lay in between. CDR3 nucleotide sequence: TGTGCCAGCAGTTTATCCGGGACACCGAACACTGAAGCTTTCTTT. Protein sequence: CASSLSGTPNTEAFF.

The rearrangement joins TRBV9 to TRBJ1-2; 11 bases are a match to TRBD1. Germline CDR1 SGDLS, CDR2 YYNGEE. This CDR3 contains 17 residues. Trimming at V came to 0 bases and at J to 8 bases, leaving 12 bases not matched to a gene. The CDR3 sequence: CASSVVGQGAGWEGYTF. CDR3 DNA: TGTGCCAGCAGCGTAGTCGGACAGGGGGCGGGATGGGAGGGCTACACCTTC.

The V call is TRBV15, the J call TRBJ1-6, with D possibly TRBD1 on 6 matching bases. Germline V CDR1 and CDR2: LNHNV, YYDKDF (reference sequence). The V and J ends lost 0 bases and 7 bases respectively, with 10 bases between them. This CDR3 is built from 15 residues. In DNA form, the CDR3 reads TGTGCCACCAGCAGAGATAAGGGGGGGAATTCACCCCTCCACTTT. Encoded protein: CATSRDKGGNSPLHF.

The chain recombines TRBV19 with TRBJ1-5; 9 nucleotides line up with TRBD1. CDR3 length: 16 residues. V trimming: 4 bases; J trimming: 7 bases; junction bases outside the gene matches: 11. Germline V CDR1 and CDR2: LNHDA, SQIVND (reference sequence). The CDR3 protein is CASSTEQGALRQPQHF. The CDR3 nucleotides read TGTGCCAGTAGTACTGAACAGGGGGCGTTGAGACAGCCCCAGCATTTT.

The V gene is TRBV5-1, the J gene TRBJ2-7; D call uncertain. This CDR3 contains 13 residues. Germline V CDR1 and CDR2: SGHRS, YFSETQ. V lost 0 bases, J lost 6 bases, and 10 bases lay in between. The chain's CDR3 is CASSLDSGSEQYF. The CDR3 DNA is TGCGCCAGCAGCTTGGACAGTGGATCCGAGCAGTACTTC. The entire variable domain, with the rest obtained from reference TRBV5-1 and TRBJ2-7, is as follows: KAGVTQTPRYLIKTRGQQVTLSCSPISGHRSVSWYQQTPGQGLQFLFEYFSETQRNKGNFPGRFSGRQFSNSRSEMNVSTLELGDSALYLCASSLDSGSEQYFGPGTRLTVT.